The rows below give T cell receptor beta chains drawn from one sample of a study of high-grade serous ovarian cancer treatment subgroups. Repertoires were generated with immunoSEQ multiplex PCR, while TCRdb's copy carries only in-frame clones and drops some. The sample includes fewer than 5,000 clones, around 79% of them seen just once. Sequencing used tumor tissue. These receptors were collected from a human donor with high-grade serous ovarian cancer. CDR3s leave out the opening cysteine and the closing phenylalanine or tryptophan. D genes are given only for firm matches.

d_gene | v_gene | CDR3aa
NA | TRBV7-3 | ASSLTRTGAEQY
TRBD1 | TRBV5-1 | ASSQRTGLGEKLF
NA | TRBV9 | ASSVAGVWDGPYEQY
NA | TRBV28 | ASSPPTDYNEKLF
TRBD1 | TRBV27 | ASSPGQGAGSPLH
TRBD1 | TRBV19 | ASSMSGQLSGNTIY
TRBD1 | TRBV2 | ASSEQGQGADTQY
TRBD1 | TRBV6-5 | ASRVGQGSEAF
NA | TRBV6-1 | ASSEVYEGGEAF
NA | TRBV30 | AWSPSPRRSTDTQY
NA | TRBV5-8 | ASSLEGGGYRRANYGYT
NA | TRBV18 | ASSPPMAAGANVLT
TRBD2 | TRBV5-1 | ASAHIYGTSGRYTDTQY
NA | TRBV4-1 | ASSQVFLPSETQY